The T cell receptor (beta chain) under discussion was sequenced for a study of blood T cell repertoires in COVID-19. Study-level information: Acute and convalescent COVID-19 specimens originated in the United States, Italy and Spain. T cells, B-cell-depleted T cells, or PBMCs provided the cDNA or gDNA that served as material.

V lost 1 base, J lost 5 bases, and 7 bases stayed unmatched. From germline, CDR1 is SGHRS and CDR2 YFSETQ. The CDR3 runs 15 residues. In the original processing: Amplifying reference gene primers gave estimates of nucleated cell counts. Data came from immunoSEQ multiplex PCR; TCRdb stores just in-frame clones and leaves some out. For V, J and clone size, that table is used; D and trimming come from the DNA. The sample includes around 280,000 clones, roughly 86% of them seen just once. V and J are TRBV5-1 and TRBJ2-5, with TRBD2 matching over 8 bases. The sequence was collected from a woman aged 25-40 years with COVID-19, enrolled during active disease. Sequences were obtained from peripheral blood. In DNA form, the CDR3 reads TGCGCCAGCAGCTTGCTAAGCGGGGGTCGGGAGACCCAGTACTTC. Protein product: CASSLLSGGRETQYF.